The rows below give T cell receptor beta chains drawn from one sample of a study of a mutant IDH1 vaccine in newly diagnosed glioma. Assay used: immunoSEQ multiplex PCR; TCRdb lists only in-frame clones, some missing. The data contain about 94,000 clones, 85% to 90% of them seen just once; the ten biggest clones take up roughly 0.74%. The antigens of these receptors remain unknown. Sequencing was performed on PBMCs, taken from a glioma patient whose treatment included an IDH1 peptide vaccine. The receptors derive from a woman aged 45 to 65 with glioma. The CDR3 runs from the conserved cysteine through the conserved F or W. Each record gives: CDR3 length, J gene, clone size, V gene, D gene, CDR3 protein. The D gene is left open where the match is weak. Rows may omit the clone size; those that give it use once, few, many or a size class.

14 TRBJ2-5 - TRBV15 TRBD1 CATSKRDRGQTQYF
12 TRBJ2-5 few TRBV28 - CATLFGQETQYF
16 TRBJ1-1 - TRBV7-2 - CASSLRPGRMNTEAFF
14 TRBJ2-1 - TRBV5-4 - CASSRVLVDNEQFF
16 TRBJ1-1 - TRBV28 - CATSSGRLLAPPEAFF
13 TRBJ2-5 once TRBV7-7 - CASSLGGMETQYF
13 TRBJ1-1 - TRBV27 - CASSQGASTEAFF
11 TRBJ1-1 - TRBV28 - CAAGGHTEAFF
18 TRBJ2-1 - TRBV6-1 TRBD2 CASSGRTTSGRSYNEQFF
15 TRBJ1-4 - TRBV6-6 - CASSYSGETNEKLFF
18 TRBJ2-5 - TRBV10-3 - CAIRKDQATTHVEETQYF